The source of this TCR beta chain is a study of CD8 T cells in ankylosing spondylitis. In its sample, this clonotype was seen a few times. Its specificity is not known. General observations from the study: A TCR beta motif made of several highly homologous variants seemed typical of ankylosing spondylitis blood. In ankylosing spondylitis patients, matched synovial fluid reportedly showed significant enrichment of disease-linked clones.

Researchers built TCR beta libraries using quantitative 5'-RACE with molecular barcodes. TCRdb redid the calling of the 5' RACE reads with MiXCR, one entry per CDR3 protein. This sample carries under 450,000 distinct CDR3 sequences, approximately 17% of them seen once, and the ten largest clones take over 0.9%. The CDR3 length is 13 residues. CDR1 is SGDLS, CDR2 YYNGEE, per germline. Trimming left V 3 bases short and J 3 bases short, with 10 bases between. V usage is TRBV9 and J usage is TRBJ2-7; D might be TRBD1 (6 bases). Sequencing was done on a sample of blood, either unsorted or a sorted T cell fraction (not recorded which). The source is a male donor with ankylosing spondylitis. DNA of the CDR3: TGTGCCAGCAGCGGCCCGGACAGCTACGAGCAGTACTTC. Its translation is CASSGPDSYEQYF.